These T cell receptor beta chains were read from a single sample in a study of PD-L1 blockade in urothelial cancer. Sequencing was performed with immunoSEQ multiplex PCR; in TCRdb, only in-frame clones are kept and a portion is missing. Of 75,000 to 95,000 clones in the sample, 90% to 95% were seen once. This specimen consisted of PBMCs, obtained around atezolizumab (anti-PD-L1) treatment. The receptor source for this set is a man between 60 and 70 years old with urothelial cancer. CDR3s include the opening cysteine and the closing phenylalanine or tryptophan. Fields, in order: V gene, D gene, clone size, J gene, CDR3 DNA, CDR3 protein. D genes are given only for firm matches. The size entry is marked missing in some rows and otherwise reads once, few, many or a size class.

TRBV4-2	NA	NA	TRBJ1-2	TGTGCCAGCAGCCAAGATAACGGAGCTAACTATGGCTACACCTTC	CASSQDNGANYGYTF
TRBV19	TRBD1	NA	TRBJ2-7	TGTGCCAGTAGTATCGACAGGGGAGCGTACGAGCAGTACTTC	CASSIDRGAYEQYF
TRBV2	TRBD2	NA	TRBJ2-7	TGTGCCAGCAACCAGCGGGAGTACGAGCAGTACTTC	CASNQREYEQYF
TRBV5-5	NA	NA	TRBJ1-6	TGTGCCAGCAGCTTGAGACAGGACAATAATTCACCCCTCCACTTT	CASSLRQDNNSPLHF
TRBV28	NA	once	TRBJ1-5	TGTGCCAGCAGTTGGGGCAGCCATAGCAATCAGCCCCAGCATTTT	CASSWGSHSNQPQHF
TRBV10-3	NA	NA	TRBJ1-1	TGTGCCATCAGGGGCGGGGATGAAGCTTTCTTT	CAIRGGDEAFF
TRBV19	TRBD1	NA	TRBJ1-2	TGTGCCAGTAGTATGTGGACAGGGGCCGACTATGGCTACACCTTC	CASSMWTGADYGYTF
TRBV19	NA	few	TRBJ1-5	TGTGCCAGTAGACAGGTGTCTCAGCCCCAGCATTTT	CASRQVSQPQHF
TRBV6-5	NA	NA	TRBJ2-1	TGTGCCAGCAGTTTATCCCGCGGGACCTACAATGAGCAGTTCTTC	CASSLSRGTYNEQFF
TRBV7-6	TRBD1	NA	TRBJ2-2	TGTGCCAGCAGCTTGGGACAGGGGGCGCCCGGCGGGGAGCTGTTTTTT	CASSLGQGAPGGELFF
TRBV19	NA	NA	TRBJ2-6	TGTGCCAGTAGTATAGGCCCCGCGGCTGGGGCCAACGTCCTGACTTTC	CASSIGPAAGANVLTF
TRBV4-1	NA	once	TRBJ2-1	TGCGCCAGCAGCCAGATTTTCGGGGGAGACTCCTACAATGAGCAGTTCTTC	CASSQIFGGDSYNEQFF
TRBV7-3	TRBD1	NA	TRBJ2-7	TGTGCCAGCAGCTTAAAGTCCCCCTCCGGAACAGGGGTACGGGAGCAGTACTTC	CASSLKSPSGTGVREQYF
TRBV5-6	NA	NA	TRBJ1-5	TGTGCCAGCAGCTTGGGGGTATACAGGGACAATCAGCCCCAGCATTTT	CASSLGVYRDNQPQHF
TRBV6-1	TRBD2	NA	TRBJ2-5	TGTGCCAGCAGTGAATCGGGAGGGACCCAGTACTTC	CASSESGGTQYF
TRBV6-1	NA	NA	TRBJ2-7	TGTGCCAGCAGTGAAGTACAGGTCGAGCAGTACTTC	CASSEVQVEQYF
TRBV2	TRBD1	NA	TRBJ1-5	TGTGCCAGCAGTACAGGGGTCACTCAGCCCCAGCATTTT	CASSTGVTQPQHF
TRBV28	NA	once	TRBJ1-5	TGTGCCAGCAGCCCACTTGGGGCATACAATCAGCCCCAGCATTTT	CASSPLGAYNQPQHF
TRBV11-2	NA	NA	TRBJ2-7	TGTGCCAGCAGCTTCGAGGCCCTCTACGAGCAGTACTTC	CASSFEALYEQYF
TRBV7-9	TRBD2	NA	TRBJ2-3	TGTGCCAGCAGCTCGCGACTAGCCCTTCCTAACACAGATACGCAGTATTTT	CASSSRLALPNTDTQYF
TRBV7-2	TRBD1	NA	TRBJ2-1	TGTGCCAGCAGTGGACAGGGTAACAATGAGCAGTTCTTC	CASSGQGNNEQFF
TRBV4-2	TRBD2	NA	TRBJ2-7	TGTGCCAGCAGCCAAACTGGACTAGGAGAAATGACCTACGAGCAGTACTTC	CASSQTGLGEMTYEQYF
TRBV11-2	NA	NA	TRBJ2-7	TGTGCCAGCAGCTTAGCAGGGGTCTACGAGCAGTACTTC	CASSLAGVYEQYF
TRBV7-9	TRBD1	NA	TRBJ1-4	TGTGCCAGCAGCTTAGACAGGGGTCGAGAAAAACTGTTTTTT	CASSLDRGREKLFF
TRBV4-1	TRBD1	NA	TRBJ2-7	TGCGCCAGCAGCCAAGGACGGACAGGGGGAGGCTACGAGCAGTACTTC	CASSQGRTGGGYEQYF
TRBV28	NA	NA	TRBJ1-5	TGTGCCAGCAGAACAGGGTGGGATCAGCCCCAGCATTTT	CASRTGWDQPQHF
TRBV11-2	NA	once	TRBJ1-2	TGTGCCAGCAGCTTAGTTGCCAGGGCCTATGGCTACACCTTC	CASSLVARAYGYTF
TRBV28	NA	NA	TRBJ1-6	TGTGCCACCGAAGGCCGCCGGGATTTGGGACCCCTCCACTTT	CATEGRRDLGPLHF
TRBV7-9	TRBD2	NA	TRBJ2-2	TGTGCCAGCAGCGTATTAGCGGGAGGGCCTAGCGGGGAGCTGTTTTTT	CASSVLAGGPSGELFF
TRBV7-9	TRBD2	NA	TRBJ2-3	TGTGCCAGCAGCCTTAGCGGGGGAGAAACAGATACGCAGTATTTT	CASSLSGGETDTQYF
TRBV27	TRBD2	NA	TRBJ2-1	TGTGCCAGCAGTTTACAGACTAGCGGCTACAATGAGCAGTTCTTC	CASSLQTSGYNEQFF
TRBV21-1	NA	NA	TRBJ2-1	TGTGCCAGCAGCAAACGTCCGAGCGGTACCAGGTTGGACAATGAGCAGTTCTTC	CASSKRPSGTRLDNEQFF
TRBV11-1	TRBD2	NA	TRBJ2-5	TGTGCCAGCAGCCAAAATAGCGGGATCGGGGAGACCCAGTACTTC	CASSQNSGIGETQYF
TRBV4-1	NA	NA	TRBJ1-2	TGCGCCAGCAGCCCAGGGATTTCTACCAACTATGGCTACACCTTC	CASSPGISTNYGYTF
TRBV28	NA	NA	TRBJ2-1	TGTGCCAGCAGTTGGTCCCGCACCGCCCCCAGGCCCTACAATGAGCAGTTCTTC	CASSWSRTAPRPYNEQFF
TRBV4-2	TRBD1	NA	TRBJ2-7	TGTGCCAGCAGCCAAGGGGGGCAGGGGGTCTACGAGCAGTACTTC	CASSQGGQGVYEQYF
TRBV4-1	NA	NA	TRBJ2-1	TGCGCCAGCAGCCAAACCAGGGTCAGGCGTAATGAGCAGTTCTTC	CASSQTRVRRNEQFF
TRBV2	NA	NA	TRBJ2-5	TGTGCCAGCAGTGATCGGGGGACCCAGTACTTC	CASSDRGTQYF
TRBV2	TRBD1	NA	TRBJ1-2	TGTGCCAGCAGTGGACAGGGTTCTGGGTATGGCTACACCTTC	CASSGQGSGYGYTF
TRBV13	TRBD2	NA	TRBJ2-1	TGTGCCAGCAGCTCCAGACTAGCGGGAGGTGGTAATGAGCAGTTCTTC	CASSSRLAGGGNEQFF
TRBV9	TRBD1	NA	TRBJ2-2	TGTGCCAGCAGCCTCGGGACAGGGGGCCCGGAAACCGGGGAGCTGTTTTTT	CASSLGTGGPETGELFF
TRBV6-5	TRBD1	NA	TRBJ1-2	TGTGTCATCAGTTACTCGAGGGGACAGGGTAACTATGGCTACACCTTC	CVISYSRGQGNYGYTF